These 5 T cell receptor beta chains came from one sample sequenced in a study of cytomegalovirus exposure and HLA in healthy donors. It was with 60 Vbeta and 13 Jbeta primers that the PCR ran. The data were produced by immunoSEQ multiplex PCR, yet TCRdb's version contains in-frame clones alone and is incomplete. The sample yields about 250,000 clones, about 85% seen once. The sequencing input was PBMCs. These receptor sequences come from a girl aged 2 to 9 in good health and CMV-seronegative.

The chain is built from TRBV11-1 and TRBJ2-3, with TRBD1 as a possible D gene (7 bases). The V gene's germline CDR1 is SGHAT and CDR2 FQDESV (reference sequence). The V gene lost 3 bases and the J gene lost 0 bases, with 13 bases spanning the gap. CDR3 length: 16 amino acids. The CDR3 reads CASSFGRGVSTDTQYF. The DNA for the CDR3 is TGTGCCAGCAGCTTCGGCAGGGGGGTTAGCACAGATACGCAGTATTTT. The variable domain in full, with the rest retrieved from reference TRBV11-1 and TRBJ2-3, is EAEVAQSPRYKITEKSQAVAFWCDPISGHATLYWYRQILGQGPELLVQFQDESVVDDSQLPKDRFSAERLKGVDSTLKIQPAELGDSAMYLCASSFGRGVSTDTQYFGPGTRLTVL.

The chain carries TRBV5-3 and TRBJ2-1; D is perhaps TRBD2 (6 bases). TRBV5-3 is recorded as an ORF, its role being uncertain. The CDR3 has 17 residues. The V gene lost 5 bases and the J gene lost 0 bases, with 18 bases spanning the gap. The CDR3 here is CARRLAHTSSSYNEQFF. CDR3 DNA sequence: TGTGCCAGAAGGCTGGCCCACACTAGCAGCTCCTACAATGAGCAGTTCTTC.

The rearrangement joins TRBV4-2 to TRBJ1-5; TRBD1 matches 10 bases. This CDR3 has 18 amino acids. The germline gives CDR1 LGHNA, CDR2 YNFKEQ. J lost 0 bases, V lost 4 bases, and 9 bases had no gene match. This CDR3 reads CASSRWDRGPYSNQPQHF. CDR3 DNA: TGTGCCAGCAGCCGATGGGACAGGGGACCTTATAGCAATCAGCCCCAGCATTTT.

The gene calls are TRBV7-2 and TRBJ2-1, with a possible D match to TRBD2 (6 bases). The CDR3 consists of 16 residues. Germline V gives CDR1 SGHTA, CDR2 FQGNSA. Trimming shortened V by 6 bases and J by 4 bases, and 19 bases separated the two germline ends. The CDR3 is CASRSSSASVYNEQFF. CDR3 bases: TGTGCCAGCAGATCTTCTAGCGCCTCAGTTTACAATGAGCAGTTCTTC.

V is TRBV7-9 and J is TRBJ2-4, with D maybe TRBD2 (5 bases). Germline loops: CDR1 SEHNR, CDR2 FQNEAQ (reference sequence). This CDR3 is built from 16 residues. Trimming removed 5 bases from V and 0 bases from J, with 14 bases in between. The CDR3 loop reads CASSPIQRAAKNIQYF. CDR3 nucleotides: TGTGCCAGCAGCCCTATACAGAGGGCAGCCAAAAACATTCAGTACTTC.